This is a list of T cell receptor beta chains from one sample in a study of blood T cells in healthy people across ages. One entry per CDR3 protein, called by TCRdb with MiXCR from the 5' RACE reads. The sample has fewer than 800,000 distinct CDR3 sequences, approximately 50% seen once. The sequencing sample was made of blood. These receptors all stem from a woman aged 60-75 years in good health. Each CDR3 is given with its conserved first and last residue. Each record gives: V gene, J gene, CDR3 length, CDR3 protein.

v_call: TRBV2
j_call: TRBJ1-2
cdr3_length: 15
cdr3_aa: CASRSRDGENYGYTF

v_call: TRBV25-1
j_call: TRBJ2-7
cdr3_length: 14
cdr3_aa: CASSGPPSSYEQYF

v_call: TRBV27
j_call: TRBJ2-7
cdr3_length: 14
cdr3_aa: CASSLGRRSDEQYF

v_call: TRBV20-1
j_call: TRBJ2-4
cdr3_length: 17
cdr3_aa: CSARGTGVKIAKNIQYF

v_call: TRBV14
j_call: TRBJ2-1
cdr3_length: 17
cdr3_aa: CASSQVGGLELGDEQFF

v_call: TRBV20-1
j_call: TRBJ2-1
cdr3_length: 16
cdr3_aa: CSARDPSSGRTNEQFF

v_call: TRBV20-1
j_call: TRBJ2-5
cdr3_length: 14
cdr3_aa: CSAGPSGRQETQYF

v_call: TRBV27
j_call: TRBJ2-5
cdr3_length: 16
cdr3_aa: CASSSTGSLGGETQYF

v_call: TRBV7-9
j_call: TRBJ1-2
cdr3_length: 16
cdr3_aa: CASSSNLMTGAGGYTF

v_call: TRBV6-6
j_call: TRBJ2-6
cdr3_length: 15
cdr3_aa: CAGGTGNSGANVLTF

v_call: TRBV5-4
j_call: TRBJ1-2
cdr3_length: 13
cdr3_aa: CASSVQGAEGYTF

v_call: TRBV6-1
j_call: TRBJ2-7
cdr3_length: 13
cdr3_aa: CASRQVPSYEQYF

v_call: TRBV5-1
j_call: TRBJ2-7
cdr3_length: 14
cdr3_aa: CASSSNRDTYEQYF

v_call: TRBV7-2
j_call: TRBJ2-7
cdr3_length: 12
cdr3_aa: CASSIGRYEQYF

v_call: TRBV24-1
j_call: TRBJ2-3
cdr3_length: 17
cdr3_aa: CATSGRSGNLITDTQYF

v_call: TRBV5-1
j_call: TRBJ2-5
cdr3_length: 14
cdr3_aa: CASSPRDLQETQYF

v_call: TRBV7-6
j_call: TRBJ1-6
cdr3_length: 18
cdr3_aa: CAGSSYAKGFLIDSPLHF

v_call: TRBV7-3
j_call: TRBJ2-2
cdr3_length: 13
cdr3_aa: CASSSDLTGELFF

v_call: TRBV7-3
j_call: TRBJ2-6
cdr3_length: 15
cdr3_aa: CASSLTAGGANVLTF

v_call: TRBV2
j_call: TRBJ2-7
cdr3_length: 14
cdr3_aa: CASRGDSHSYEQYF

v_call: TRBV3-1
j_call: TRBJ2-1
cdr3_length: 14
cdr3_aa: CASSQARSYNEQFF

v_call: TRBV28
j_call: TRBJ2-4
cdr3_length: 15
cdr3_aa: CATFLGGTGKNIQYF

v_call: TRBV5-1
j_call: .
cdr3_length: 14
cdr3_aa: CASSPGASGETQYF

v_call: TRBV27
j_call: TRBJ2-5
cdr3_length: 15
cdr3_aa: CASSARQGGGETQYF